This entry lists 15 T cell receptor beta chains sequenced from one sample in a study of cytomegalovirus exposure and HLA in healthy donors. PCR was performed using 60 Vbeta and 13 Jbeta primers. TCRdb's copy holds only in-frame clones and misses some; the assay was immunoSEQ multiplex PCR. The table shows over 70,000 clones, with roughly three quarters occurring only once. Material: PBMCs. Receptors were obtained from a male donor in good health and CMV-seronegative.

This rearrangement joins TRBV7-9 to TRBJ2-1; possible D gene TRBD2, 5 bases. This CDR3 is 16 amino acids long. Trimming took 1 base from V and 8 from J, leaving 18 bases between them. From germline, CDR1 is SEHNR and CDR2 FQNEAQ (reference sequence). The CDR3 region has the DNA TGTGCCAGCAGCTTAGTAATGAGGGCTACGCTGGATGAGCAGTTCTTC. It encodes CASSLVMRATLDEQFF.

The chain joins TRBV6-5 to TRBJ1-5, with no clear D. From germline, CDR1 is MNHEY and CDR2 SVGAGI. Trimming removed 2 bases from V and 4 bases from J, with 6 bases in between. CDR3 length: 13 residues. As DNA, the CDR3 is TGTGCCAGCAGTTACGCCACAAATCAGCCCCAGCATTTT. Its protein is CASSYATNQPQHF.

This clone was detected once. The chain employs TRBV27 and TRBJ2-7, with TRBD2 matching 10 bases. Trimming took 7 bases from V and 2 from J; bases not matched to a gene: 8. Germline CDR1 is MNHEY and CDR2 is SMNVEV (reference sequence). The CDR3 consists of 15 residues. The CDR3 nucleotides read TGTGCCAGCAACTCACGGACTAGCGGACCCTACGAGCAGTACTTC. Its translation is CASNSRTSGPYEQYF.

The V and J genes are TRBV6-1 and TRBJ1-2; the match to TRBD1 covers 7 bases. Per germline, CDR1 MNHNS and CDR2 SASEGT. The CDR3 has 16 residues. V lost 5 bases to trimming and J lost 0 bases; unmatched junction nucleotides: 9. The CDR3 protein is CASSKERTGANYGYTF. CDR3 sequence (DNA): TGTGCCAGCAGTAAAGAAAGGACAGGCGCTAACTATGGCTACACCTTC.

The chain joins TRBV5-1 to TRBJ2-6; 9 bases are shared with TRBD1. CDR3 length: 20 amino acids. V was pared by 3 bases and J by 0 bases, with 13 bases of the junction left unmatched. Germline V gene lookup returns CDR1 SGHRS and CDR2 YFSETQ. As DNA, the CDR3 is TGCGCCAGCAGCTGGCCTCAAATCGGGACAGGGCCCTCTGGGGCCAACGTCCTGACTTTC. Protein: CASSWPQIGTGPSGANVLTF.

This chain uses TRBV29-1 with TRBJ1-4; the match to TRBD1 covers 8 bases. The CDR3 sequence is 16 residues long. Germline trimming cut 7 bases from V and 7 bases from J; bases unmatched to any gene: 17. Germline loops: CDR1 SQVTM, CDR2 ANQGSEA. The CDR3 nucleotides are TGCAGCGGACAGGGGTTGCTCGTGGGGCTACTTGAAAAACTGTTTTTT. This gives the protein CSGQGLLVGLLEKLFF.

The CDR3 protein is CASSVGQGAGYSNQPQHF. The CDR3 DNA sequence: TGTGCCAGCAGCGTGGGACAGGGGGCAGGGTATAGCAATCAGCCCCAGCATTTT. The chain employs TRBV28 and TRBJ1-5; 12 bases agree with TRBD1. This CDR3 contains 18 residues. Germline loops: CDR1 MDHEN, CDR2 SYDVKM. J was trimmed by 0 bases and V by 6 bases; bases with no gene match: 9.

The chain joins TRBV6-5 to TRBJ1-3; tentative D call: TRBD1 (6 bases). Trimming took 3 bases from V and 4 from J, leaving 13 bases between them. Germline V gene sequence: CDR1 MNHEY, CDR2 SVGAGI. This CDR3 is 15 amino acids long. The CDR3 coding sequence is TGTGCCAGCAGTTATACGCAGGGGTGGGGAAACACCATATATTTT. Protein: CASSYTQGWGNTIYF.

This chain connects TRBV25-1 to TRBJ2-2; TRBD1 matches at 7 bases. Germline CDR1 reads MGHDK; CDR2 reads SYGVNS. V dropped 6 bases and J dropped 8; count of bases not matched to a gene: 3. This CDR3 spans 12 amino acids. The CDR3 nucleotides read TGTGCCAGCAGCCCGGACAGGGGGGAGCTGTTTTTT. This sequence encodes CASSPDRGELFF.

The genes are TRBV5-1 and TRBJ2-7; 9 nucleotides align to TRBD1. With 4 bases clipped from V and 7 bases from J, the junction kept 12 bases outside the gene matches. The germline V gene encodes CDR1 SGHRS and CDR2 YFSETQ. The CDR3 spans 15 residues. This CDR3 is CASSPQGQGTWEQYF. The CDR3 DNA reads as TGCGCCAGCAGCCCCCAGGGACAGGGTACTTGGGAGCAGTACTTC.

The chain joins TRBV7-2 to TRBJ2-7; TRBD2 agrees at 7 bases. Per germline, CDR1 SGHTA and CDR2 FQGNSA. The J segment lost 3 bases and the V segment lost 3 bases, leaving 5 bases of the junction unmatched. This CDR3 has 14 residues. CDR3 coding DNA: TGTGCCAGCAGCTTGACCGGGACTATCTACGAGCAGTACTTC. Protein sequence: CASSLTGTIYEQYF.

In this sample, this clone turned up once. The chain links TRBV4-3 to TRBJ2-1; 14 bases are a match to TRBD2. Germline CDR1 LGHNA, CDR2 YSLEER. CDR3 length equals 17 residues. Trimming cost V 5 bases and J 5 bases; bases outside gene matches: 8. The CDR3 protein is CASSGRLAGGPNNEQFF. DNA of the CDR3: TGCGCCAGCAGCGGCAGACTAGCGGGGGGGCCTAACAATGAGCAGTTCTTC.

This chain joins TRBV2 and TRBJ1-2, with no clear D. The CDR3 extends over 11 amino acids. V lost 8 bases to trimming and J lost 4 bases, with 8 bases between them. The germline gives CDR1 SNHLY, CDR2 FYNNEI. The CDR3 region has the DNA TGTGCCAGCGAGGAACGCTATGGCTACACCTTC. Translated, it gives CASEERYGYTF.

The rearrangement uses TRBV5-1 and TRBJ2-7; TRBD1 matches 11 bases. The germline gives CDR1 SGHRS, CDR2 YFSETQ. The CDR3 is made up of 15 amino acids. J lost 0 bases, V lost 5 bases, and 4 bases had no gene match. CDR3 in DNA: TGCGCCAGCAGTCGGACAGGGGGCGACTCCTACGAGCAGTACTTC. This sequence encodes CASSRTGGDSYEQYF. Full variable domain (outside the CDR3, taken from reference TRBV5-1 and TRBJ2-7): KAGVTQTPRYLIKTRGQQVTLSCSPISGHRSVSWYQQTPGQGLQFLFEYFSETQRNKGNFPGRFSGRQFSNSRSEMNVSTLELGDSALYLCASSRTGGDSYEQYFGPGTRLTVT.

CDR3 nucleotide sequence: TGTGCCAGCAGCCGACGACAGGGGACGGGAGATACGCAGTATTTT. Translating it yields CASSRRQGTGDTQYF. V usage is TRBV11-3 and J usage is TRBJ2-3, with 8 bases that match TRBD1. Looked up from germline, CDR1 is SGHNT and CDR2 is YENEEA. This CDR3 spans 15 amino acids. V shed 5 bases, J shed 5 bases, and the junction held 9 bases outside the gene matches. Based on the CDR3 plus reference TRBV11-3 and TRBJ2-3, the full variable domain is EAGVVQSPRYKIIEKKQPVAFWCNPISGHNTLYWYLQNLGQGPELLIRYENEEAVDDSQLPKDRFSAERLKGVDSTLKIQPAELGDSAVYLCASSRRQGTGDTQYFGPGTRLTVL.